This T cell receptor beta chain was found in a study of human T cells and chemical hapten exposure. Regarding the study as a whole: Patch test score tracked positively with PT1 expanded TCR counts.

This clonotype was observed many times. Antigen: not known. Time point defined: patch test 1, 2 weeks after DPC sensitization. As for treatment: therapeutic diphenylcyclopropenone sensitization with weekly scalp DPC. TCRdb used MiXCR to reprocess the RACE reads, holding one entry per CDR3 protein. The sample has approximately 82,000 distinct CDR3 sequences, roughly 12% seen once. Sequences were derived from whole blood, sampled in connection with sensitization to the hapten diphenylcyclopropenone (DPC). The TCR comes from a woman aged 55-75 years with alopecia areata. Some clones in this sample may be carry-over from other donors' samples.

CDR3 sequence (DNA): TGCGCCAGCAGCCAAGATGGGACACCTAGGAGCTCCTATAATTCACCCCTCCACTTT. This encodes CASSQDGTPRSSYNSPLHF. The genes are TRBV4-1 and TRBJ1-6, with a possible D match to TRBD1 (6 bases). This CDR3 contains 19 residues. The germline V gene has CDR1 MGHRA and CDR2 YSYEKL. The germline V and J ends were trimmed by 0 bases and 0 bases, with 15 bases remaining between them.